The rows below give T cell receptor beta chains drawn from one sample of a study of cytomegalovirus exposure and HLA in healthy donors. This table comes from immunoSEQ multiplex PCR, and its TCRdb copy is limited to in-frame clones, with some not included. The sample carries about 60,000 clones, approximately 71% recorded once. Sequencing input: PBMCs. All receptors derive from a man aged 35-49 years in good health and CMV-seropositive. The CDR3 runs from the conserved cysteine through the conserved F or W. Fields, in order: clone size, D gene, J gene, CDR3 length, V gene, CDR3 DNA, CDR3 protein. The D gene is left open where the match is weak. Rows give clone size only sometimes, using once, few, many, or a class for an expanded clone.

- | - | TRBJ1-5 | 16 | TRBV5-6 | TGTGCCAGCAGCTTGAGCTGGGGACTAGGCAATCAGCCCCAGCATTTT | CASSLSWGLGNQPQHF
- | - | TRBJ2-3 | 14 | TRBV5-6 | TGTGCCAGCAGCTTGGCCAGTAGCACAGATACGCAGTATTTT | CASSLASSTDTQYF
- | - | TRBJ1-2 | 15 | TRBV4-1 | TGCGCCAGCAGCCAGGATTCAGGGAAGCTCTATGGCTACACCTTC | CASSQDSGKLYGYTF
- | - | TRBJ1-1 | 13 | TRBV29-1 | TGCAGCGTTGAGAGGGACATGAACACTGAAGCTTTCTTT | CSVERDMNTEAFF
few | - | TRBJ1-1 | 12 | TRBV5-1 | TGCGCCAGCGGCAGACAGAACACTGAAGCTTTCTTT | CASGRQNTEAFF
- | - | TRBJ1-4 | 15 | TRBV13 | TGTGCCAGCAGCTTCAAGGGGGGGGATAATGAAAAACTGTTTTTT | CASSFKGGDNEKLFF
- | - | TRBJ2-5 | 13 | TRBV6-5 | TGTGCCACCACGGTCTCAAACGAAGAGACCCAGTACTTC | CATTVSNEETQYF
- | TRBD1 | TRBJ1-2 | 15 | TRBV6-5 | TGTGCCAGCAGCGCGGGGGCCAGGGGGCTCTATGGCTACACCTTC | CASSAGARGLYGYTF
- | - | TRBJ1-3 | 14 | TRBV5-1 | TGCGCCAGCAGCTTGGCCACAGATGGAAACACCATATATTTT | CASSLATDGNTIYF
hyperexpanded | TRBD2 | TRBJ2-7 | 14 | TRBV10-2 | TGCGCCAGCAGGACTAGCGGGGGGATCTACGAGCAGTACTTC | CASRTSGGIYEQYF
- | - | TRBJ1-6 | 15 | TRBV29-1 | TGCAGCGTCATGGAGGGGAGCTCCTATAATTCACCCCTCCACTTT | CSVMEGSSYNSPLHF
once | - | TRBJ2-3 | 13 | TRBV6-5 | TGTGCCAGCAGCCTCCCCGCGTCGGATACGCAGTATTTT | CASSLPASDTQYF
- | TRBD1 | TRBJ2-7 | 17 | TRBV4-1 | TGCGCCAGCAGCCCCCGCTTCGGGACAGGGGATGCCTACGAGCAGTACTTC | CASSPRFGTGDAYEQYF
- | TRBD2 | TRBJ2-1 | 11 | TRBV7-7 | TGTGCCAGCAGCGGGGAGGGTGAGCAGTTCTTC | CASSGEGEQFF
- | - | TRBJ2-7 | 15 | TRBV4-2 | TGTGCCAGCAGCCAAGCCCACAGGGGGGGGTACGAGCAGTACTTC | CASSQAHRGGYEQYF
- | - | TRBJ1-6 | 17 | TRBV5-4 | TGTGCCAGCAGCTTGGACAGGGCTAGCTCCTATAATTCACCCCTCCACTTT | CASSLDRASSYNSPLHF
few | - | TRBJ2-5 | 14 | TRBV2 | TGTGCCAGCAGTGAATCAGGGTACCAAGAGACCCAGTACTTC | CASSESGYQETQYF
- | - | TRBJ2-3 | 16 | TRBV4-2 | TGTGCCAGCAGCCAAGATCAAGGGGCGGCCACAGATACGCAGTATTTT | CASSQDQGAATDTQYF
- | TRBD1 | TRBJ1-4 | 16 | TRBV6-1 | TGTGCCAGCAGTGAAGGCCCCTCAGGGGGCGGTGAAAAACTGTTTTTT | CASSEGPSGGGEKLFF
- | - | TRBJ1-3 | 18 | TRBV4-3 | TGCGCCAGCAGCCAAGCCACCCTACAGGAAAGCTCTGGAAACACCATATATTTT | CASSQATLQESSGNTIYF
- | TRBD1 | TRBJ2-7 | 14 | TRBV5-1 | TGCGCCAGCAGCTTGGACAGGGGTTCCTACGAGCAGTACTTC | CASSLDRGSYEQYF
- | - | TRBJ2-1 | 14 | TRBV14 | TGTGCCAGCAGCCCCCTAGGTTCCTACAATGAGCAGTTCTTC | CASSPLGSYNEQFF
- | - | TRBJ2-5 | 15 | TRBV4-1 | TGCGCCAGCAGCCAACTAGGACTGATTCAAGAGACCCAGTACTTC | CASSQLGLIQETQYF
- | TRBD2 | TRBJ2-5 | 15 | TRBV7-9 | TGTGCCAGCAGAAACGGACTAGCTTCTTTGGAGACCCAGTACTTC | CASRNGLASLETQYF
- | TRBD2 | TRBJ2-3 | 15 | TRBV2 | TGTGCCAGCAGCCTGACTAGCCCTGGCACAGATACGCAGTATTTT | CASSLTSPGTDTQYF
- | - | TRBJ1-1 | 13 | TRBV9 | TGTGCCAGCAGCGCCCCTAGGGGCACTGAAGCTTTCTTT | CASSAPRGTEAFF
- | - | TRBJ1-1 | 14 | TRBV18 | TGTGCCAGCTCACCTGCGACAGAGAACACTGAAGCTTTCTTT | CASSPATENTEAFF
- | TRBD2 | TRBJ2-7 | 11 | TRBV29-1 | TGCAGCGTTGGGGAGGGATACGAGCAGTACTTC | CSVGEGYEQYF
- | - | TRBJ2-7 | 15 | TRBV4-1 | TGCGCCAGCAGCCAAGTTGGGGGGGCCGCCTACGAGCAGTACTTC | CASSQVGGAAYEQYF
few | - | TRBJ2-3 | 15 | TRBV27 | TGTGCCAGCAGGGGACTGCTTTCTGGCACAGATACGCAGTATTTT | CASRGLLSGTDTQYF
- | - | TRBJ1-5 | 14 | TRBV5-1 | TGCGCCAGCAGCCCGGGAGGGGGTCGGCAGCCCCAGCATTTT | CASSPGGGRQPQHF
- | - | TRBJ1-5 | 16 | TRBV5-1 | TGCGCCAGCAGCTTGGATGGCAGCGGAAGCAATCAGCCCCAGCATTTT | CASSLDGSGSNQPQHF
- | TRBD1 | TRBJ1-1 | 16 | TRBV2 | TGTGCCAGCACCCAGGACAGGTCGGCCTTGAACACTGAAGCTTTCTTT | CASTQDRSALNTEAFF
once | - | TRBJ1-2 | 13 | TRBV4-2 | TGTGCCAGCAGCCACTTACGGGGCTATGGCTACACCTTC | CASSHLRGYGYTF
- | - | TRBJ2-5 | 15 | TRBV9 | TGTGCCAGCAGCGTCCGGGATTACTCCTTAGAGACCCAGTACTTC | CASSVRDYSLETQYF
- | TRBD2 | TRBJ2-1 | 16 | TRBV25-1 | TGTGCCAGCAGTTCGTCTAGCGGGGGTTCCTACAATGAGCAGTTCTTC | CASSSSSGGSYNEQFF
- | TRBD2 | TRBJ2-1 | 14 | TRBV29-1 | TGCAGCGCCATGACTAGCGGGGAGGGGAATGAGCAGTTCTTC | CSAMTSGEGNEQFF
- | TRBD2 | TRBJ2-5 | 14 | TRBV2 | TGTGCCAGCAAAACTAGCGGGGGGTGGGAGACCCAGTACTTC | CASKTSGGWETQYF
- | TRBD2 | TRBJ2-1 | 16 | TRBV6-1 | TGTGCCAGCAGTGCTGATCGGACTAGCGGGGCTGGTGAGCAGTTCTTC | CASSADRTSGAGEQFF
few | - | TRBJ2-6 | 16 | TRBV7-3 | TGTGCCAGCAGCTTAACGCGCGGCTCTGGGGCCAACGTCCTGACTTTC | CASSLTRGSGANVLTF
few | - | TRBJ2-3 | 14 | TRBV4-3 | TGCGCCAGCAGCCAAGATCTTAACACAGATACGCAGTATTTT | CASSQDLNTDTQYF
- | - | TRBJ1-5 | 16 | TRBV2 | TGTGCCAGCAGTGGCTCTTTGGCCCCGGGTGATCAGCCCCAGCATTTT | CASSGSLAPGDQPQHF
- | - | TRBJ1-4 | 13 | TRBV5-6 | TGTGCCAGCAGCTCCCTAGGGGTTGAAAAACTGTTTTTT | CASSSLGVEKLFF
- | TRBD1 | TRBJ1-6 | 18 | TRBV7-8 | TGTGCCAGCAGCTTAGAGGGACAGGGGAGCTCCTATAATTCACCCCTCCACTTT | CASSLEGQGSSYNSPLHF
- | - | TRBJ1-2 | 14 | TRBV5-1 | TGCGCCAGCAGCACTACGCCAGGGGCCTATGGCTACACCTTC | CASSTTPGAYGYTF
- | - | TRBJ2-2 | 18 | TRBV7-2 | TGTGCCAGCAGCTCTCCCAGGGGGCAGGGAGGGTACACCGGGGAGCTGTTTTTT | CASSSPRGQGGYTGELFF
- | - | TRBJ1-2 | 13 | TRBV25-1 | TGTGCCAGCAGTGGACAGGACAACTATGGCTACACCTTC | CASSGQDNYGYTF
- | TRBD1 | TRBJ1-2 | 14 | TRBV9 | TGTGCCAGCAGCCGGGACAGGGGCAACTATGGCTACACCTTC | CASSRDRGNYGYTF
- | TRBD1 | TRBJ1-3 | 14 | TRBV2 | TGTGCCAGCCTTGAGGGGGCAAGTGGAAACACCATATATTTT | CASLEGASGNTIYF
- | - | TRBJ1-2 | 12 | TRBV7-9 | TGTGCCAGCAGCTTAGGGCAGGGTGGCTACACCTTC | CASSLGQGGYTF